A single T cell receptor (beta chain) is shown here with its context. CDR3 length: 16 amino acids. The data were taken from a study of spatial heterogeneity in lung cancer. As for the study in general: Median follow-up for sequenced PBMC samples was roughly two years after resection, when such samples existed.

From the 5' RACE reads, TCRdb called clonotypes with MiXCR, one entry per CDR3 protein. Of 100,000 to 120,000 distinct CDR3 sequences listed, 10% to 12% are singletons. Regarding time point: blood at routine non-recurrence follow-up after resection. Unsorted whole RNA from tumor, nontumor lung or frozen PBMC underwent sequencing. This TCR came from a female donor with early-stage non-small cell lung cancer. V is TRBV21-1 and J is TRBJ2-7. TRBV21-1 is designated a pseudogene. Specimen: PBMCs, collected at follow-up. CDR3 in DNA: TGTGCCAGCAGCATCCCTTTGGGTCGCAGGTCCCACGAGCAGTACGTC. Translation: CASSIPLGRRSHEQYV.